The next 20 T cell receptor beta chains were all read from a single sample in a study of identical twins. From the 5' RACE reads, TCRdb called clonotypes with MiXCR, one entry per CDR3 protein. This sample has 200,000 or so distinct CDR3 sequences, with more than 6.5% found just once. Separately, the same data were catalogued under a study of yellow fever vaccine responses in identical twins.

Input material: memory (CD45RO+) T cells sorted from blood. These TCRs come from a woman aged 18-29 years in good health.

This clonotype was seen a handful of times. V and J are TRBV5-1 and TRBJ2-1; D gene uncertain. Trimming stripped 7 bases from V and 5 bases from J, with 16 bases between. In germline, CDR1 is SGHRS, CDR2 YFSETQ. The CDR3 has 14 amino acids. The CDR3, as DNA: TGCGCCAGCTCCCTTGGGGTAGCCGACAATGAGCAGTTCTTC. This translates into CASSLGVADNEQFF.

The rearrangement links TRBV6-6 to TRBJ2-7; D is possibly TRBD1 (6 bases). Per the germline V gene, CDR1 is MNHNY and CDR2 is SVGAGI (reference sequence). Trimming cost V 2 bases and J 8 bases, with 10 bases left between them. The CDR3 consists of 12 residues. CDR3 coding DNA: TGTGCCAGCAGTTACATAGGACAGCAGCAGTACTTC. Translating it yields CASSYIGQQQYF.

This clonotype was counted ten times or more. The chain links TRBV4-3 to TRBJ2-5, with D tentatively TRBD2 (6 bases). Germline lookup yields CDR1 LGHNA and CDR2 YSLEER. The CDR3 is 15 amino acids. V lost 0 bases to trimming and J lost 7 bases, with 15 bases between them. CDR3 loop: CASSQDLLSGGTQYF. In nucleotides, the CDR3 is TGCGCCAGCAGCCAAGATTTACTGTCCGGGGGGACCCAGTACTTC.

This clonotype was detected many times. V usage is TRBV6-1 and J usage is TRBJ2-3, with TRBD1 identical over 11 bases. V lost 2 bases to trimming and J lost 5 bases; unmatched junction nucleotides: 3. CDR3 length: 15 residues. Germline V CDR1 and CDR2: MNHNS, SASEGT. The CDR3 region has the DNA TGTGCCAGCAGTGAATCTGGGACAGGGGGAGATACGCAGTATTTT. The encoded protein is CASSESGTGGDTQYF.

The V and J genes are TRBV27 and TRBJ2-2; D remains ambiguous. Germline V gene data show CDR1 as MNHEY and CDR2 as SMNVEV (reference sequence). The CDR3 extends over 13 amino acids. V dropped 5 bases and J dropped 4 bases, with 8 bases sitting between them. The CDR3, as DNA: TGTGCCAGCAGTGCTGGGTCCACCGGGGAGCTGTTTTTT. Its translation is CASSAGSTGELFF.

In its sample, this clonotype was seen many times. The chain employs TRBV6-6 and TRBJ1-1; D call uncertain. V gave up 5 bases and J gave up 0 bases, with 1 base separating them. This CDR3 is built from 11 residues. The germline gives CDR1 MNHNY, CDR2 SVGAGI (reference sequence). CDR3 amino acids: CASSMNTEAFF. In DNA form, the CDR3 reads TGTGCCAGCAGTATGAACACTGAAGCTTTCTTT.

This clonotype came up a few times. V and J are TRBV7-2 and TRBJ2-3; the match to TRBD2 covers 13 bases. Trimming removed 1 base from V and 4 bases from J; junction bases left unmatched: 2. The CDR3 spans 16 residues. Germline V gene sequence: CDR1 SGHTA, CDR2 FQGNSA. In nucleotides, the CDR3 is TGTGCCAGCAGCTTAGTACTAGCGGGAGGGGCAGATACGCAGTATTTT. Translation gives CASSLVLAGGADTQYF. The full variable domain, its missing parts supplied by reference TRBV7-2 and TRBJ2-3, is GAGVSQSPSNKVTEKGKDVELRCDPISGHTALYWYRQSLGQGLEFLIYFQGNSAPDKSGLPSDRFSAERTGGSVSTLTIQRTQQEDSAVYLCASSLVLAGGADTQYFGPGTRLTVL.

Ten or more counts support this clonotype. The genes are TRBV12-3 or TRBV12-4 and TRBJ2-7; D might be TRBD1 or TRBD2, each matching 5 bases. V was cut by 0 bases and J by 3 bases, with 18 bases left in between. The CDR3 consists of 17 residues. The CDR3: CASSLAPLLRGNYEQYF. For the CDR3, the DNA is TGTGCCAGCAGTTTAGCGCCTCTATTGAGGGGTAACTACGAGCAGTACTTC.

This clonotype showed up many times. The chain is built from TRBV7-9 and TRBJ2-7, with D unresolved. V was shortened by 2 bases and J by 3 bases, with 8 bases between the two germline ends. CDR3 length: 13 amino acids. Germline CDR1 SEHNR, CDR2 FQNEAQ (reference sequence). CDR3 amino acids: CASSLSDLYEQYF. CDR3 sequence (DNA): TGTGCCAGCAGCTTATCGGATCTCTACGAGCAGTACTTC.

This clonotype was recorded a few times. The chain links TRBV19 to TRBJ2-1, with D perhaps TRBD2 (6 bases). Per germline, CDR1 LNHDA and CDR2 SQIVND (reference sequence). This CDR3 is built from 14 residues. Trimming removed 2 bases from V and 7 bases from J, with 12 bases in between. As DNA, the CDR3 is TGTGCCAGTAGTATACCGGGAGTGTTGAATGAGCAGTTCTTC. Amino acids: CASSIPGVLNEQFF.

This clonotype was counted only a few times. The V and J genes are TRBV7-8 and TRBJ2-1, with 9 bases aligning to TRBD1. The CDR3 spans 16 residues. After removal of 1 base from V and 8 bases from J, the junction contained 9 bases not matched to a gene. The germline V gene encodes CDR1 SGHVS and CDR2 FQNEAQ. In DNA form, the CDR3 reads TGTGCCAGCAGCTTAGGGGGGACAGGGCTAACGGATGAGCAGTTCTTC. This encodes CASSLGGTGLTDEQFF.

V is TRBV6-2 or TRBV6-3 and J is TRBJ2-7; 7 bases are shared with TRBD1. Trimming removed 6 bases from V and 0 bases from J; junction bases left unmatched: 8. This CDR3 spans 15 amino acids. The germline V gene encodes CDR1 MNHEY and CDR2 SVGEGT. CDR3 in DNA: TGTGCCAGCAGACAAGGAACAGGGGACTCCTACGAGCAGTACTTC. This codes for CASRQGTGDSYEQYF.

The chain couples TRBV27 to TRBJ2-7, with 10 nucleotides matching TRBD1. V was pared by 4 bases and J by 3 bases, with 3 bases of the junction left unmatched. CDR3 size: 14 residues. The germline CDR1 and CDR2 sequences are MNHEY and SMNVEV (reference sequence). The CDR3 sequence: CASSSGQGFYEQYF. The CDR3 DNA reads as TGTGCCAGCAGTTCGGGACAGGGGTTCTACGAGCAGTACTTC.

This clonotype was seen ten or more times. CDR3 bases: TGTGCCAGCAGCTTAGTGGCAGGGGCCAATGAGCAGTTCTTC. This translates into CASSLVAGANEQFF. V and J are TRBV7-9 and TRBJ2-1; weak D call: TRBD1 (6 bases). The CDR3 is made up of 14 amino acids. Trimming left V 1 base short and J 6 bases short, with 10 bases between. Germline values: CDR1 SEHNR, CDR2 FQNEAQ (reference sequence). Variable domain in full (rest from reference TRBV7-9 and TRBJ2-1): DTGVSQNPRHKITKRGQNVTFRCDPISEHNRLYWYRQTLGQGPEFLTYFQNEAQLEKSRLLSDRFSAERPKGSFSTLEIQRTEQGDSAMYLCASSLVAGANEQFFGPGTRLTVL.

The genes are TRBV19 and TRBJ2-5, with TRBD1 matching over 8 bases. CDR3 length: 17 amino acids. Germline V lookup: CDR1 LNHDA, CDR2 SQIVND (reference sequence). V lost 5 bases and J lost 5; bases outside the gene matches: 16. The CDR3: CASSPRRIDRGGETQYF. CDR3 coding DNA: TGTGCCAGTAGTCCCCGAAGGATCGACAGGGGCGGCGAGACCCAGTACTTC. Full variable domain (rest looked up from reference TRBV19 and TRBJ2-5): DGGITQSPKYLFRKEGQNVTLSCEQNLNHDAMYWYRQDPGQGLRLIYYSQIVNDFQKGDIAEGYSVSREKKESFPLTVTSAQKNPTAFYLCASSPRRIDRGGETQYFGPGTRLLVL.

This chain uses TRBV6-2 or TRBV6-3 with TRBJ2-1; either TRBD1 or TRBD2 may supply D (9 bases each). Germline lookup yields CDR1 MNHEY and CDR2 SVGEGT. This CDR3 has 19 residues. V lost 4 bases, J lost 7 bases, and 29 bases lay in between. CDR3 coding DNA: TGTGCCAGCAGTTCGCCGGGACAGGGAAGTAGCGGGAGCTCTAATGAGCAGTTCTTC. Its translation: CASSSPGQGSSGSSNEQFF.

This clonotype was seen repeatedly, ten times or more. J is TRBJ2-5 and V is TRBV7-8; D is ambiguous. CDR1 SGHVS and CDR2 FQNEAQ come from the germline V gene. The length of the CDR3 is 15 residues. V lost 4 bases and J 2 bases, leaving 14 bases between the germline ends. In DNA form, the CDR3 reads TGTGCCAGCAGCTCCAACACCGGGCCTCAAGAGACCCAGTACTTC. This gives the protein CASSSNTGPQETQYF.

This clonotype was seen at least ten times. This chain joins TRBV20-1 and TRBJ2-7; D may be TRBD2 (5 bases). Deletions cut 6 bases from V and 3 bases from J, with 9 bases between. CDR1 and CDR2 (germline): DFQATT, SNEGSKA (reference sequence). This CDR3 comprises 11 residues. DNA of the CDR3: TGCAGTGCCCCAACTAGCTACGAGCAGTACTTC. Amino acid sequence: CSAPTSYEQYF.

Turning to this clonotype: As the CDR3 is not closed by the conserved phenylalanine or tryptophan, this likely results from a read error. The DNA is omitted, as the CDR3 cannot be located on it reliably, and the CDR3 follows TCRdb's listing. The CDR3: CATSRVTTPRPR. The rearrangement links TRBV15 to TRBJ2-1; no DNA check was done on the table's D call, TRBD1. A total of 12 residues make up the CDR3, ends included. Looked up from germline, CDR1 is LNHNV and CDR2 is YYDKDF (reference sequence).

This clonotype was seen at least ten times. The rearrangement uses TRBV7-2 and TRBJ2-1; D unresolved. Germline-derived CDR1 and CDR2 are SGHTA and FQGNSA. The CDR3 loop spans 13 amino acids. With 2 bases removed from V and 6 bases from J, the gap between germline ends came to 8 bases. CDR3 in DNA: TGTGCCAGCAGCTTATTACGAAGCAATGAGCAGTTCTTC. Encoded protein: CASSLLRSNEQFF. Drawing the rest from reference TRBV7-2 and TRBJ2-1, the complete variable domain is GAGVSQSPSNKVTEKGKDVELRCDPISGHTALYWYRQSLGQGLEFLIYFQGNSAPDKSGLPSDRFSAERTGGSVSTLTIQRTQQEDSAVYLCASSLLRSNEQFFGPGTRLTVL.